The sequence of this T cell receptor (beta chain) was determined in a study of T cell responses to AZD1222 COVID-19 vaccine. There are 13 residues in the CDR3. Between the trimmed V and J ends, which lost 2 bases and 6 bases, there was a span of 11 bases. The germline CDR1 and CDR2 sequences are MNHEY and SVGEGT. Method: immunoSEQ multiplex PCR; TCRdb's copy keeps in-frame clones and lacks some. The sample lists roughly 8,000 clones; approximately 88% were seen once. V usage is TRBV6-2 or TRBV6-3 and J usage is TRBJ2-7; D possibly corresponds to TRBD2 (6 bases). This TCR was recovered from an adult who received the AZD1222 COVID-19 vaccine. This specimen consisted of peripheral blood, obtained 28 days after the second AZD1222 dose. The CDR3 DNA sequence: TGTGCCAGCAGTTACAGGGTGGAGGGCGAGCAGTACTTC. It is translated as CASSYRVEGEQYF.